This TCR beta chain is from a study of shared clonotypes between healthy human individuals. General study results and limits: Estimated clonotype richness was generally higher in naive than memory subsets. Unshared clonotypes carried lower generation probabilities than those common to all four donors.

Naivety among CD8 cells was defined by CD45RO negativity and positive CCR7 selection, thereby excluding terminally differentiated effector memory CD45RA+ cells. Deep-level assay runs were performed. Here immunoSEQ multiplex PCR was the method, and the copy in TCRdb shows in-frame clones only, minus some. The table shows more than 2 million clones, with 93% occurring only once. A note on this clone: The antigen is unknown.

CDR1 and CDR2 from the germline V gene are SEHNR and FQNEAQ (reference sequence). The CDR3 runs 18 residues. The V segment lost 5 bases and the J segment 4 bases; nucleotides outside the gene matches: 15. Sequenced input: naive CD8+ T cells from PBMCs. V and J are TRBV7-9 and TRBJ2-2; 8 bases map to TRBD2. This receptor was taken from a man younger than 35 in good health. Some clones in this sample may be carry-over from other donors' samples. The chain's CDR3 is CASSPPWGSGITTGELFF. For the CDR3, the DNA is TGTGCCAGCAGCCCACCGTGGGGTAGCGGGATAACCACCGGGGAGCTGTTTTTT.